This TCR beta chain was profiled in a study of blood T cells in healthy people across ages. Findings and limits, study-wide: Because sorting was not performed, PBMCs prevented conclusive naive versus antigen-experienced comparison.

Losses at the gene ends were 2 bases for V and 5 bases for J; bases not matched to a gene: 5. The CDR3 covers 15 residues. Germline lookup yields CDR1 KGHDR and CDR2 SFDVKD. This clonotype was observed a few times. What it binds is not known. Donors were systemically healthy Caucasian individuals from Russia aged roughly 6 to 100 years. Each sample yielded at least 6.5 million isolated PBMCs. Through a sample-barcoded 5' primer and a J-beta primer mix, a second PCR was run for about 6 to 12 cycles. Tags on each cDNA molecule came from a template-switch adaptor with 12 random nucleotides. TCRdb processed the 5' RACE reads anew with MiXCR; each CDR3 protein has one entry. The sample yields some 1.5 million distinct CDR3 sequences, roughly 27% seen once.

Sequences were obtained from blood. V gene TRBV24-1 combines with J gene TRBJ2-1; 7 positions match TRBD2. The TCR was taken from a woman aged 30 to 39 in good health. CDR3 loop: CATSDSGLENNEQFF. In DNA form, the CDR3 reads TGTGCCACCAGTGATTCCGGACTAGAGAACAATGAGCAGTTCTTC.